The 18 T cell receptor beta chains below come from one sample, sequenced in a study of blood T cell repertoires in COVID-19. TCRdb keeps only in-frame clones here, not all; method: immunoSEQ multiplex PCR. The data contain over 350,000 clones, more than 85% of them singletons. The sample was PBMCs or T cells enriched from blood (not recorded which). The receptors come from a woman aged 40 to 55 who had been exposed to COVID-19.

This chain uses TRBV7-2 with TRBJ1-5; no firm D call. V was cut by 4 bases and J by 0 bases, with 13 bases left in between. The CDR3 loop spans 16 amino acids. Germline V gene data show CDR1 as SGHTA and CDR2 as FQGNSA. The CDR3 bases are TGTGCCAGCAGCTCGGTAGGTCCGGGTAGCAATCAGCCCCAGCATTTT. Amino acids: CASSSVGPGSNQPQHF.

The J gene is TRBJ2-3, the V gene TRBV7-6; D remains ambiguous. V was cut by 1 base and J by 0 bases, with 11 bases left in between. The CDR3 consists of 16 residues. In germline, CDR1 is SGHVS, CDR2 FNYEAQ. CDR3 residues: CASSLGSAASTDTQYF. The CDR3, as DNA: TGTGCCAGCAGCTTAGGTTCTGCGGCTAGCACAGATACGCAGTATTTT.

The CDR3 here is CASRRGTGGEKLFF. The CDR3 coding sequence is TGTGCCAGCAGGAGGGGGACAGGGGGAGAAAAACTGTTTTTT. The gene calls are TRBV2 and TRBJ1-4, with 11 nucleotides matching TRBD1. Trimming took 6 bases from V and 8 from J; bases not matched to a gene: 5. The CDR3 spans 14 residues. From germline, CDR1 is SNHLY and CDR2 FYNNEI. Full variable domain (remainder filled in from reference TRBV2 and TRBJ1-4): EPEVTQTPSHQVTQMGQEVILRCVPISNHLYFYWYRQILGQKVEFLVSFYNNEISEKSEIFDDQFSVERPDGSNFTLKIRSTKLEDSAMYFCASRRGTGGEKLFFGSGTQLSVL.

The chain is built from TRBV10-2 and TRBJ1-2, with 11 bases lining up with TRBD1. Losses at the gene ends were 7 bases for V and 7 bases for J; bases not matched to a gene: 8. The germline V gene has CDR1 WSHSY and CDR2 SAAADI. The CDR3 runs 14 residues. CDR3 bases: TGCGCCAGCAAACCTGGACAGGGGGCCAGTGGCTACACCTTC. Translated: CASKPGQGASGYTF.

The chain joins TRBV7-8 to TRBJ1-6; unclear D gene. The ends were cut back, 5 bases at V and 10 bases at J, with 21 bases in the middle. The CDR3 is 16 amino acids. CDR1 SGHVS and CDR2 FQNEAQ come from the germline V gene. CDR3 sequence: CASSRQWRAGESPLHF. DNA for the CDR3: TGTGCCAGCAGCCGTCAGTGGAGGGCCGGGGAATCACCCCTCCACTTT.

The chain uses TRBV5-1 and TRBJ1-2; D remains unclear. This CDR3 has 13 amino acids. CDR1 is SGHRS and CDR2 is YFSETQ in the germline V gene. V was trimmed by 0 bases and J by 5 bases, leaving 8 bases between them. In DNA form, the CDR3 reads TGCGCCAGCAGCTTGGATGGTAGTTATGGCTACACCTTC. Translated: CASSLDGSYGYTF.

This sequence joins TRBV9 and TRBJ2-1, with 8 positions matching TRBD1. Trimming cost V 0 bases and J 10 bases; bases outside gene matches: 12. Germline V CDR1 and CDR2: SGDLS, YYNGEE. This CDR3 contains 16 residues. CDR3 sequence (DNA): TGTGCCAGCAGCGTAGGTCCAGGGGGCATGTCCTCCGAGCAGTTCTTC. Translation gives CASSVGPGGMSSEQFF.

This CDR3 is CASSRGQEAGYGYTF. The CDR3 DNA reads as TGTGCCAGTAGTCGTGGACAGGAGGCGGGCTATGGCTACACCTTC. The chain links TRBV19 to TRBJ1-2; 7 bases align to TRBD1. This CDR3 contains 15 residues. V shed 5 bases, J shed 4 bases, and the junction held 10 bases outside the gene matches. Germline CDR1 reads LNHDA; CDR2 reads SQIVND (reference sequence).

CDR3 DNA sequence: TGCGCCAGCAGCTTTCAGCGGGGGTCCACAGATACGCAGTATTTT. Amino acid sequence: CASSFQRGSTDTQYF. The rearrangement links TRBV5-1 to TRBJ2-3; 8 nucleotides match TRBD2. The CDR3 is 15 residues long. Trimming removed 2 bases from V and 2 bases from J; junction bases left unmatched: 4. Germline lookup yields CDR1 SGHRS and CDR2 YFSETQ.

The chain couples TRBV7-9 to TRBJ2-7, with 9 bases aligning to TRBD1. Germline CDR1 reads SEHNR; CDR2 reads FQNEAQ (reference sequence). The V gene end was trimmed by 5 bases and the J gene end by 5 bases; junction bases not matched to a gene: 10. There are 15 residues in the CDR3. The CDR3 bases are TGTGCCAGCAGCAACCGCCGGGACAGGGCCCACGAGCAGTACTTC. Protein: CASSNRRDRAHEQYF.

This clone was detected a few times. This sequence joins TRBV9 and TRBJ1-6; D gene uncertain. The CDR3 extends over 14 amino acids. CDR1 is SGDLS, CDR2 YYNGEE, per germline. Trimming removed 2 bases from V and 4 bases from J, with 7 bases in between. CDR3 protein: CASSVTAYNSPLHF. The CDR3 DNA reads TGTGCCAGCAGCGTTACAGCTTATAATTCACCCCTCCACTTT.

V usage is TRBV19 and J usage is TRBJ2-5, with D tentatively TRBD2 (6 bases). CDR1 and CDR2 from the germline V gene are LNHDA and SQIVND (reference sequence). V was cut by 5 bases and J by 1 base, with 17 bases left in between. This CDR3 has 16 amino acids. The CDR3 reads CASSRGLPRGQETQYF. The CDR3, as DNA: TGTGCCAGTAGTCGGGGACTCCCCCGGGGCCAAGAGACCCAGTACTTC.

The J gene is TRBJ2-3, the V gene TRBV5-1; 10 bases are shared with TRBD1. V lost 3 bases, J lost 5 bases, and 3 bases stayed unmatched. The CDR3 is 14 amino acids. Germline V gene sequence: CDR1 SGHRS, CDR2 YFSETQ. The CDR3 region is CASSWGTGVDTQYF. CDR3 in DNA: TGCGCCAGCAGCTGGGGGACAGGGGTAGATACGCAGTATTTT.

The chain carries TRBV2 and TRBJ1-5; TRBD1 matches 7 bases. The CDR3 extends over 14 amino acids. Germline V CDR1 and CDR2: SNHLY, FYNNEI. J gave up 7 bases and V 2 bases, and 5 bases lay outside the gene matches. CDR3 in amino acids: CASSENRGFQPQHF. The CDR3 DNA is TGTGCCAGCAGTGAAAACAGGGGTTTCCAGCCCCAGCATTTT.

The chain links TRBV11-3 to TRBJ1-1; D remains unclear. The V and J ends lost 4 bases and 4 bases respectively, with 13 bases between them. This CDR3 has 14 residues. Per the germline V gene, CDR1 is SGHNT and CDR2 is YENEEA. CDR3 nucleotide sequence: TGTGCCAGCAGCTCTCTCCGCCTACGCACTGAAGCTTTCTTT. Its translation: CASSSLRLRTEAFF. Looking up the rest from reference TRBV11-3 and TRBJ1-1 gives the full variable domain: EAGVVQSPRYKIIEKKQPVAFWCNPISGHNTLYWYLQNLGQGPELLIRYENEEAVDDSQLPKDRFSAERLKGVDSTLKIQPAELGDSAVYLCASSSLRLRTEAFFGQGTRLTVV.

The rearrangement links TRBV3-1 (or the pseudogene TRBV3-2) to TRBJ1-1; 10 positions match TRBD1. Germline lookup yields CDR1 LGHDT and CDR2 YNNKEL (reference sequence). CDR3 length: 14 amino acids. The trim removed 1 base at V and 7 bases at J, leaving 3 bases unmatched. CDR3 nucleotide sequence: TGTGCCAGCAGCCAAGGACAGGGGGCCGGTGAAGCTTTCTTT. Its translation: CASSQGQGAGEAFF.

The rearrangement joins TRBV5-1 to TRBJ1-1, with TRBD1 matching over 11 bases. The length of the CDR3 is 17 residues. Looked up from germline, CDR1 is SGHRS and CDR2 is YFSETQ. After removal of 2 bases from V and 2 bases from J, the junction contained 8 bases not matched to a gene. The CDR3 is CASSLTGTGGSNTEAFF. CDR3 bases: TGCGCCAGCAGCTTAACCGGGACAGGGGGGTCTAACACTGAAGCTTTCTTT. The complete variable domain, with remaining parts taken from reference TRBV5-1 and TRBJ1-1, reads KAGVTQTPRYLIKTRGQQVTLSCSPISGHRSVSWYQQTPGQGLQFLFEYFSETQRNKGNFPGRFSGRQFSNSRSEMNVSTLELGDSALYLCASSLTGTGGSNTEAFFGQGTRLTVV.

The chain couples TRBV5-6 to TRBJ1-1; D might be TRBD1 (6 bases). This CDR3 is built from 13 residues. V lost 4 bases, J lost 10 bases, and 17 bases lay in between. Per germline, CDR1 SGHDT and CDR2 YYEEEE. The CDR3 spells CASSVTPQGPAFF. CDR3 DNA: TGTGCCAGCAGCGTTACTCCACAGGGTCCAGCTTTCTTT. The complete variable domain, with remaining parts taken from reference TRBV5-6 and TRBJ1-1, reads DAGVTQSPTHLIKTRGQQVTLRCSPKSGHDTVSWYQQALGQGPQFIFQYYEEEERQRGNFPDRFSGHQFPNYSSELNVNALLLGDSALYLCASSVTPQGPAFFGQGTRLTVV.